Below are 27 T cell receptor beta chains sequenced from a single sample in a study of PD-1 blockade in classical Hodgkin lymphoma. Assay: immunoSEQ multiplex PCR; the TCRdb copy retains only in-frame clones and omits some. The repertoire holds roughly 40,000 clones, with 66% as singletons. Sample time point: cycle 4 day 1 (C4D1), after 5 to 7 weeks of nivolumab. All patients experienced relapse after autologous stem cell transplantation, and brentuximab vedotin exposure was variable. The specimen comprised peripheral blood mononuclear cells (PBMCs), sampled before the fourth cycle of nivolumab. These receptor sequences come from a human donor with classical Hodgkin lymphoma.

This clone came up a few times. The chain recombines TRBV2 with TRBJ1-2; D not resolved. This CDR3 is 12 amino acids long. In germline, CDR1 is SNHLY, CDR2 FYNNEI. Trimming removed 4 bases at V and 3 bases at J, with 6 bases between. The CDR3 coding sequence is TGTGCCAGCAGTGGAGACTACTATGGCTACACCTTC. Translation: CASSGDYYGYTF.

The genes are TRBV28 and TRBJ2-7; D uncertain. The V end lost 5 bases, the J end lost 0 bases, and 5 bases lay between the germline ends. Germline V lookup: CDR1 MDHEN, CDR2 SYDVKM. CDR3 length equals 12 residues. The CDR3 loop reads CASSQSSYEQYF. CDR3 DNA sequence: TGTGCCAGCAGTCAGAGCTCCTACGAGCAGTACTTC.

This clone has only a few counts. The chain carries TRBV2 and TRBJ2-1; D call uncertain. The V gene's germline CDR1 is SNHLY and CDR2 FYNNEI. Deletions cut 6 bases from V and 0 bases from J, with 9 bases between. CDR3 length: 14 amino acids. Here the CDR3 reads CASRGPSSYNEQFF. In DNA, the CDR3 is TGTGCCAGCAGAGGGCCGAGCTCCTACAATGAGCAGTTCTTC. The variable domain in full, completed from reference TRBV2 and TRBJ2-1, reads EPEVTQTPSHQVTQMGQEVILRCVPISNHLYFYWYRQILGQKVEFLVSFYNNEISEKSEIFDDQFSVERPDGSNFTLKIRSTKLEDSAMYFCASRGPSSYNEQFFGPGTRLTVL.

V gene TRBV28 combines with J gene TRBJ1-2; D might be TRBD1 (5 bases). The CDR3 length is 12 residues. The V end was cut by 6 bases, the J end by 0 bases, with 5 bases between. CDR1 and CDR2 (germline): MDHEN, SYDVKM. As DNA, the CDR3 is TGTGCCAGCAGGGGGGCTAACTATGGCTACACCTTC. Translating gives CASRGANYGYTF.

The chain combines TRBV18 with TRBJ1-2; no reliable D call. Trimming took off 2 bases at V and 2 bases at J, with 6 bases between the two ends. From germline, CDR1 is KGHSH and CDR2 LQKENI. This CDR3 has 13 amino acids. CDR3 amino acids: CASSPTENYGYTF. DNA of the CDR3: TGTGCCAGCTCACCAACGGAGAACTATGGCTACACCTTC.

The rearrangement uses TRBV25-1 and TRBJ2-3; maybe TRBD1 (7 bases). Per germline, CDR1 MGHDK and CDR2 SYGVNS. V was pared by 4 bases and J by 3 bases, with 14 bases between. This CDR3 is 15 amino acids long. The DNA for the CDR3 is TGTGCCAGCAGTGCACAGGGGAGGACTACAGATACGCAGTATTTT. Translation: CASSAQGRTTDTQYF.

The chain links TRBV6-7 to TRBJ2-7; 12 bases map to TRBD1. TRBV6-7 is sorted into the ORF group, with uncertain function. Trimming cost V 6 bases and J 10 bases; bases outside gene matches: 10. This CDR3 is 14 amino acids long. CDR3 nucleotide sequence: TGTGCCAGCAGGGGACCGGGACAGGGGGCGTTCCAGTACTTC. Its protein is CASRGPGQGAFQYF.

This CDR3 reads CASSLGLAGGPGELFF. As DNA, the CDR3 is TGTGCCAGCAGCTTGGGACTAGCGGGAGGGCCCGGGGAGCTGTTTTTT. The gene calls are TRBV5-4 and TRBJ2-2; 14 nucleotides match TRBD2. There are 16 residues in the CDR3. Germline V lookup: CDR1 SGHNT, CDR2 YYREEE (reference sequence). V trimming: 0 bases; J trimming: 6 bases; junction bases outside the gene matches: 1.

This clone appeared once. The gene calls are TRBV5-6 and TRBJ2-3; TRBD2 agrees at 10 bases. Germline trimming cut 1 base from V and 6 bases from J; bases unmatched to any gene: 8. The CDR3 contains 16 residues. Germline assignment: CDR1 SGHDT and CDR2 YYEEEE. The CDR3, as DNA: TGTGCCAGCAGCTTGACCGTAGGACTAGCGGCCGATACGCAGTATTTT. This gives the protein CASSLTVGLAADTQYF.

V and J are TRBV21-1 and TRBJ2-5; the table's D call of TRBD2 was not tested on the DNA. TRBV21-1 is noted as a pseudogene. The CDR3 consists of 13 residues. In nucleotides, the CDR3 is TGTGCCAGCAGCAAAGTTCGAGGAGAGACCCAGTACTTC. Translation gives CASSKVRGETQYF.

The chain joins TRBV7-6 to TRBJ2-7, with D hard to call. The CDR3 extends over 13 amino acids. Trimming took 5 bases from V and 3 from J, leaving 11 bases between them. Germline CDR1 is SGHVS and CDR2 is FNYEAQ. The CDR3 bases are TGTGCCAGCAGCATCGGACCGAACTACGAGCAGTACTTC. Translating gives CASSIGPNYEQYF.

In nucleotides, the CDR3 is TGTGCCAGCAGTGGGCGGGACCAAGAGACCCAGTACTTC. It translates to CASSGRDQETQYF. The chain couples TRBV2 to TRBJ2-5; a possible D gene is TRBD2 (5 bases). The V gene lost 4 bases and the J gene lost 0 bases, with 6 bases spanning the gap. Germline V CDR1 and CDR2: SNHLY, FYNNEI. This CDR3 region has 13 residues.

The chain has TRBV6-5 and TRBJ1-1, with 9 bases matching TRBD1. This CDR3 has 14 amino acids. The V segment lost 10 bases and the J segment 2 bases; nucleotides outside the gene matches: 8. CDR1 is MNHEY, CDR2 SVGAGI, per germline. The CDR3 sequence: CATRTGQGNTEAFF. The CDR3 nucleotides read TGTGCCACCCGAACGGGACAGGGAAACACTGAAGCTTTCTTT.

CDR3 in DNA: TGCAGCGTGAGACGGACAGGGGACTACGAGCAGTACTTC. Residues: CSVRRTGDYEQYF. The V call is TRBV29-1, the J call TRBJ2-7, with TRBD1 identical over 9 bases. V was clipped by 6 bases and J by 3 bases; unmatched bases: 6. The germline gives CDR1 SQVTM, CDR2 ANQGSEA. CDR3 length: 13 amino acids.

This clone was picked up a small number of times. This chain joins TRBV4-3 and TRBJ2-5, with 9 bases fitting TRBD1. Unmatched junction bases numbered 5, after V lost 4 bases and J lost 5 bases. Germline lookup yields CDR1 LGHNA and CDR2 YSLEER. The length of the CDR3 is 14 residues. The CDR3 DNA reads as TGCGCCAGCAGCCGGAGTGGACAGGGGGAGACCCAGTACTTC. Its protein is CASSRSGQGETQYF.

A few counts support this clone. V and J are TRBV30 and TRBJ2-7; a possible D gene is TRBD1 (5 bases). Germline CDR1 and CDR2: GTSNPN and SVGIG (reference sequence). The CDR3 length is 13 residues. Between the trimmed V and J ends, which lost 1 base and 3 bases, there was a span of 10 bases. In DNA form, the CDR3 reads TGTGCCTGGAGTGAAGACAGAGACTACGAGCAGTACTTC. As protein: CAWSEDRDYEQYF.

The table lists this clone with a few counts. The chain combines TRBV19 with TRBJ1-1; a weak D match, TRBD1 (6 bases). Germline V lookup: CDR1 LNHDA, CDR2 SQIVND (reference sequence). The CDR3 covers 14 residues. Trimming left V 4 bases short and J 3 bases short, with 12 bases between. The CDR3 DNA sequence: TGTGCCAGTAGTAGAGGGGGGCAATACACTGAAGCTTTCTTT. This translates into CASSRGGQYTEAFF.

V and J are TRBV9 and TRBJ2-1; possibly TRBD1 for D (5 bases). Trimming left V 0 bases short and J 6 bases short, with 7 bases between. From germline, CDR1 is SGDLS and CDR2 YYNGEE. This CDR3 has 13 amino acids. CDR3 sequence: CASSVGQTNEQFF. The CDR3 DNA reads TGTGCCAGCAGCGTAGGACAGACCAATGAGCAGTTCTTC.

This clone was detected only a few times. V is TRBV2 and J is TRBJ1-2; a possible D gene is TRBD1 (6 bases). The V gene lost 7 bases and the J gene lost 8 bases, with 20 bases spanning the gap. The CDR3 has 14 residues. Germline V CDR1 and CDR2: SNHLY, FYNNEI. The CDR3 DNA reads as TGTGCCAGCACCAAGGCAGGGGTCGCTTGGGGCTACACCTTC. This gives the protein CASTKAGVAWGYTF.

The chain carries TRBV19 and TRBJ2-3, with D maybe TRBD2 (6 bases). V was trimmed by 7 bases and J by 2 bases, leaving 13 bases between them. Germline V gene lookup returns CDR1 LNHDA and CDR2 SQIVND (reference sequence). The CDR3 covers 14 residues. The CDR3 DNA follows: TGTGCCAGTACCTCGGGACTGTTCACAGATACGCAGTATTTT. Translated, it gives CASTSGLFTDTQYF.

Only a few counts were recorded for this clone. The chain recombines TRBV6-6 with TRBJ1-2; D gene ambiguous. V was shortened by 6 bases and J by 4 bases, with 9 bases between the two germline ends. CDR3 length equals 12 residues. Looked up from germline, CDR1 is MNHNY and CDR2 is SVGAGI (reference sequence). This CDR3 reads CASRQEVYGYTF. Written as DNA, the CDR3 is TGTGCCAGCAGGCAGGAGGTCTATGGCTACACCTTC.

In this sample, this clone is large. The chain combines TRBV5-6 with TRBJ2-7; TRBD1 or TRBD2 may be the D gene (6 bases each). The CDR3 spans 15 residues. V lost 2 bases and J lost 3, with 15 bases in between. Germline V lookup: CDR1 SGHDT, CDR2 YYEEEE. CDR3 region: CASSFPAGGIYEQYF. The DNA of the CDR3 is TGTGCCAGCAGCTTTCCCGCCGGGGGCATCTACGAGCAGTACTTC.

This chain links TRBV11-2 with TRBJ2-5, with TRBD2 identical over 11 bases. V shed 5 bases, J shed 4 bases, and the junction held 6 bases outside the gene matches. CDR1 is SGHAT and CDR2 is FQNNGV in the germline V gene. The length of the CDR3 is 15 residues. The CDR3: CASSTGLAVRETQYF. The CDR3 DNA reads as TGTGCCAGCAGCACGGGACTAGCGGTTCGAGAGACCCAGTACTTC.

This clone came up a few times. The genes are TRBV6-1 and TRBJ2-1; 9 positions match TRBD1. Germline trimming cut 2 bases from V and 0 bases from J; bases unmatched to any gene: 5. The CDR3 has 17 amino acids. Germline V CDR1 and CDR2: MNHNS, SASEGT. CDR3 sequence reads: CASSEFGTGSSYNEQFF. The CDR3 DNA sequence: TGTGCCAGCAGTGAATTCGGGACAGGGAGCTCCTACAATGAGCAGTTCTTC.

The chain combines TRBV6-6 with TRBJ2-7; D might be TRBD1 or TRBD2, each matching 7 bases. Germline-derived CDR1 and CDR2 are MNHNY and SVGAGI (reference sequence). Deletions cut 11 bases from V and 4 bases from J, with 18 bases between. The length of the CDR3 is 13 residues. The CDR3 loop reads CAAGRGLGYEQYF. For the CDR3, the DNA is TGTGCCGCTGGGAGGGGGCTCGGGTACGAGCAGTACTTC.

This clone was detected only a few times. The chain carries TRBV5-1 and TRBJ1-2; no clear D. Trimming pared 0 bases from V and 0 bases from J, leaving 0 bases between. From germline, CDR1 is SGHRS and CDR2 YFSETQ. The CDR3 covers 12 residues. This CDR3 reads CASSLANYGYTF. The CDR3 nucleotides read TGCGCCAGCAGCTTGGCTAACTATGGCTACACCTTC.

The chain recombines TRBV7-2 with TRBJ1-4; possibly TRBD1 for D (6 bases). The V and J ends lost 3 bases and 6 bases respectively, with 11 bases between them. In germline, CDR1 is SGHTA, CDR2 FQGNSA. CDR3 length: 14 residues. CDR3 loop: CASSFGGADEKLFF. In DNA form, the CDR3 reads TGTGCCAGCAGCTTCGGGGGGGCGGATGAAAAACTGTTTTTT.